The TCR beta chain described here comes from a study of blood T cell repertoires in COVID-19. Study in general: Both acute and convalescent COVID-19 samples were obtained from the United States, Italy and Spain. The analysed material was cDNA or gDNA that came from T cells, B-cell-depleted T cells, or PBMCs.

This clone was detected only once. In the source study's methods: Estimation of nucleated cell counts relied on the amplification of reference gene primers. Produced via immunoSEQ multiplex PCR; TCRdb's table is partial and in-frame only. V and J calls and clone size are those listed in that table; D and trimming were worked out from the DNA. The table shows fewer than 110,000 clones, with around 88% occurring only once. The germline V gene has CDR1 SGHRS and CDR2 YFSETQ. The CDR3 extends over 15 amino acids. V dropped 2 bases and J dropped 7; count of bases not matched to a gene: 8. The V and J genes are TRBV5-1 and TRBJ2-2, with TRBD2 matching 7 bases. This sequence was found in a man aged 45 to 65 with active or convalescent COVID-19. Sequencing was carried out using peripheral blood. Here the CDR3 DNA reads TGCGCCAGCAGCTTATGGGCGGGAGCCGGCGGGGAGCTGTTTTTT. Its protein product is CASSLWAGAGGELFF.